The 25 T cell receptor beta chains reported below all come from one sample, sequenced in a study of Ad26.COV2.S vaccination and SARS-CoV-2 variants. Treatment here: about 20 received Ad26.COV2.S at low or high dose, single or two shots; a few received placebo; per-sample allocation not given. At day 63 after the first vaccine or placebo injection, samples were drawn. Only in-frame clones appear in the TCRdb table, and some are missing; sequencing was by immunoSEQ multiplex PCR. The table includes 350,000 to 450,000 clones, about 88% detected once. Sequencing was performed on peripheral blood, taken in a trial of Ad26.COV2.S vaccine versus placebo. The receptors stem from a person between 18 and 60 years old who received the Ad26.COV2.S COVID-19 vaccine or a placebo.

The chain recombines TRBV3-1 (or the pseudogene TRBV3-2) with TRBJ1-6, with D tentatively TRBD1 (6 bases). Between the trimmed V and J ends, which lost 3 bases and 9 bases, there was a span of 15 bases. The CDR3 extends over 15 amino acids. Germline lookup yields CDR1 LGHDT and CDR2 YNNKEL (reference sequence). The CDR3 region has the DNA TGTGCCAGCAGCCACAGGGGCCGCACAGGTTCACCCCTCCACTTT. This encodes CASSHRGRTGSPLHF.

The chain is built from TRBV7-8 and TRBJ2-1, with TRBD1 identical over 8 bases. The CDR3 is made up of 16 amino acids. Looked up from germline, CDR1 is SGHVS and CDR2 is FQNEAQ. The V segment lost 5 bases and the J segment 6 bases; nucleotides outside the gene matches: 12. In DNA, the CDR3 is TGTGCCAGCAGCAGATCCTTGACAGGGGCGGGCAATGAGCAGTTCTTC. The encoded protein is CASSRSLTGAGNEQFF. Full variable domain (missing parts from reference TRBV7-8 and TRBJ2-1): GAGVSQSPRYKVAKRGQDVALRCDPISGHVSLFWYQQALGQGPEFLTYFQNEAQLDKSGLPSDRFFAERPEGSVSTLKIQRTQQEDSAVYLCASSRSLTGAGNEQFFGPGTRLTVL.

The chain carries TRBV7-2 and TRBJ2-7, with D maybe TRBD2 (6 bases). From germline, CDR1 is SGHTA and CDR2 FQGNSA. The CDR3 spans 16 residues. V shed 5 bases and J shed 4 bases, with 21 bases lying between them. CDR3 residues: CASSPGPPGSGYEQYF. Written as DNA, the CDR3 is TGTGCCAGCAGCCCGGGGCCTCCCGGGAGCGGTTACGAGCAGTACTTC.

This chain links TRBV11-3 with TRBJ1-3, with D tentatively TRBD1 (6 bases). Trimming removed 1 base from V and 5 bases from J, with 12 bases in between. Per the germline V gene, CDR1 is SGHNT and CDR2 is YENEEA. CDR3 length equals 15 residues. CDR3 region: CASSLGFQGRNTIYF. The CDR3 DNA sequence: TGTGCCAGCAGCTTAGGATTTCAGGGGAGAAACACCATATATTTT. The full variable domain, its missing parts supplied by reference TRBV11-3 and TRBJ1-3, is EAGVVQSPRYKIIEKKQPVAFWCNPISGHNTLYWYLQNLGQGPELLIRYENEEAVDDSQLPKDRFSAERLKGVDSTLKIQPAELGDSAVYLCASSLGFQGRNTIYFGEGSWLTVV.

The CDR3: CASSPTGWLQETQYF. The DNA of the CDR3 is TGTGCCAGCAGCCCGACAGGGTGGCTGCAAGAGACCCAGTACTTC. The chain uses TRBV7-8 and TRBJ2-5, with 7 bases fitting TRBD1. V trimming: 5 bases; J trimming: 2 bases; junction bases outside the gene matches: 8. The CDR3 is 15 amino acids. The germline V gene has CDR1 SGHVS and CDR2 FQNEAQ.

The CDR3 coding sequence is TGTGCCAGCAGCGGAGGCGGGGAGCTGTTTTTT. This encodes CASSGGGELFF. The genes are TRBV5-6 and TRBJ2-2; a weak D match, TRBD2 (5 bases). The CDR3 sequence is 11 residues long. CDR1 is SGHDT, CDR2 YYEEEE, per germline. V was cut by 4 bases and J by 7 bases, with 5 bases left in between.

This clone was seen once. The chain is built from TRBV5-6 and TRBJ2-7; D gene ambiguous. This CDR3 is built from 11 residues. V was clipped by 5 bases and J by 5 bases, with 8 bases between them. Germline V lookup: CDR1 SGHDT, CDR2 YYEEEE. The CDR3 reads CASSRVDEQYF. In DNA form, the CDR3 reads TGTGCCAGCAGTCGCGTCGACGAGCAGTACTTC.

V gene TRBV30 combines with J gene TRBJ2-6; 7 bases are a match to TRBD2. The junction had 11 bases not matched to a gene; V was cut back by 2 bases and J by 1 base. CDR1 and CDR2 (germline): GTSNPN, SVGIG (reference sequence). The CDR3 totals 18 residues. CDR3 nucleotides: TGTGCCTGGAGTCGAATAGCGGGCCTCCCGTCTGGGGCCAACGTCCTGACTTTC. Residues: CAWSRIAGLPSGANVLTF.

The gene calls are TRBV5-4 and TRBJ2-3, with TRBD2 matching 8 bases. J gave up 4 bases and V 2 bases, and 9 bases lay outside the gene matches. The CDR3 has 16 residues. Germline V gene data show CDR1 as SGHNT and CDR2 as YYREEE (reference sequence). Here the CDR3 DNA reads TGTGCCAGCAGCTTTGCAGGTAGCGGGAAAGCAGATACGCAGTATTTT. Its translation: CASSFAGSGKADTQYF.

J is TRBJ2-3 and V is TRBV3-1 (or the pseudogene TRBV3-2); 12 positions agree with TRBD2. The germline CDR1 and CDR2 sequences are LGHDT and YNNKEL (reference sequence). The CDR3 runs 17 residues. V lost 1 base and J lost 5; bases outside the gene matches: 7. CDR3 DNA sequence: TGTGCCAGCAGCCAAGCTAGCGGGAGGGCCAGTGGAGATACGCAGTATTTT. Its translation is CASSQASGRASGDTQYF.

J is TRBJ2-7 and V is TRBV11-2; TRBD2 agrees at 8 bases. The CDR3 contains 15 residues. J lost 2 bases, V lost 2 bases, and 5 bases had no gene match. Germline V lookup: CDR1 SGHAT, CDR2 FQNNGV. The CDR3: CASSLLRGGAYEQYF. The CDR3 DNA sequence: TGTGCCAGCAGCTTACTTCGGGGGGGAGCCTACGAGCAGTACTTC. Full variable domain (outside the CDR3, taken from reference TRBV11-2 and TRBJ2-7): EAGVAQSPRYKIIEKRQSVAFWCNPISGHATLYWYQQILGQGPKLLIQFQNNGVVDDSQLPKDRFSAERLKGVDSTLKIQPAKLEDSAVYLCASSLLRGGAYEQYFGPGTRLTVT.

In DNA, the CDR3 is TGTGCCAGCAGCACCCGACTGGGCCCCTCCTACGAGCAGTACTTC. The encoded protein is CASSTRLGPSYEQYF. V is TRBV11-2 and J is TRBJ2-7; D ambiguous. The CDR3 runs 15 residues. Germline-derived CDR1 and CDR2 are SGHAT and FQNNGV. Trimming removed 5 bases from V and 0 bases from J, with 14 bases in between.

V and J are TRBV28 and TRBJ1-2, with D possibly being TRBD1 (5 bases). The CDR3 sequence is 17 residues long. The germline V and J ends were trimmed by 2 bases and 7 bases, with 23 bases remaining between them. Per germline, CDR1 MDHEN and CDR2 SYDVKM. The CDR3 DNA follows: TGTGCCAGCAGTTTAGGGGCTGGGCTTGGAGTAATCGGTGGCTACACCTTC. It specifies CASSLGAGLGVIGGYTF.

The CDR3 nucleotides are TGCGCCAGCAGCCAGCGGGAGGGCCAGGCAGATACGCAGTATTTT. Encoded protein: CASSQREGQADTQYF. The chain recombines TRBV4-1 with TRBJ2-3; 9 positions agree with TRBD2. The CDR3 runs to 15 residues. The germline V gene has CDR1 MGHRA and CDR2 YSYEKL. Losses at the gene ends were 3 bases for V and 4 bases for J; bases not matched to a gene: 5.

The rearrangement links TRBV4-1 to TRBJ2-3, with 8 bases matching TRBD2. In germline, CDR1 is MGHRA, CDR2 YSYEKL. Germline trimming cut 5 bases from V and 5 bases from J; bases unmatched to any gene: 9. The CDR3 has 15 residues. CDR3 residues: CASSWRPLAGDTQYF. CDR3 DNA: TGCGCCAGCAGCTGGAGACCTCTAGCGGGAGATACGCAGTATTTT.

The V call is TRBV11-3, the J call TRBJ2-7; D gene ambiguous. The ends were cut back, 4 bases at V and 3 bases at J, with 4 bases in the middle. CDR1 is SGHNT, CDR2 YENEEA, per germline. CDR3 size: 11 residues. The CDR3 reads CASSSYYEQYF. DNA for the CDR3: TGTGCCAGCAGCTCGTACTACGAGCAGTACTTC.

The J gene is TRBJ2-1, the V gene TRBV30, with 7 bases aligning to TRBD2. J gave up 5 bases and V 2 bases, and 6 bases lay outside the gene matches. Germline V gene sequence: CDR1 GTSNPN, CDR2 SVGIG (reference sequence). This CDR3 is built from 14 residues. Written as DNA, the CDR3 is TGTGCCTGGAGTCTCGGGAGGAGTAACAATGAGCAGTTCTTC. This gives the protein CAWSLGRSNNEQFF.

The rearrangement links TRBV20-1 to TRBJ1-5; D uncertain. V lost 3 bases to trimming and J lost 0 bases, with 6 bases between them. The CDR3 extends over 13 amino acids. Germline lookup yields CDR1 DFQATT and CDR2 SNEGSKA (reference sequence). The CDR3, as DNA: TGCAGTGCTAGTATAGGTAGCAATCAGCCCCAGCATTTT. Its protein product is CSASIGSNQPQHF.

The rearrangement links TRBV29-1 to TRBJ2-5; a possible D gene is TRBD1 (5 bases). The V end was cut by 7 bases, the J end by 3 bases, with 15 bases between. The CDR3 runs to 13 residues. Germline V CDR1 and CDR2: SQVTM, ANQGSEA. Here the CDR3 reads CSAQTVTKETQYF. CDR3 bases: TGCAGCGCACAGACAGTCACCAAAGAGACCCAGTACTTC.

V and J are TRBV4-1 and TRBJ2-7; TRBD1 agrees at 7 bases. The CDR3 loop spans 16 amino acids. Germline V gene sequence: CDR1 MGHRA, CDR2 YSYEKL. The trim removed 4 bases at V and 2 bases at J, leaving 11 bases unmatched. The DNA for the CDR3 is TGCGCCAGCAGCCTTCGGCCGACAGGGCCGGCCTACGAGCAGTACTTC. It specifies CASSLRPTGPAYEQYF.

The chain couples TRBV30 to TRBJ2-3; TRBD2 might be the D (5 bases). This CDR3 is 13 amino acids long. V was cut by 2 bases and J by 3 bases, with 9 bases left in between. Germline V CDR1 and CDR2: GTSNPN, SVGIG (reference sequence). This chain's CDR3 is CAWSLLGTDTQYF. The CDR3 DNA is TGTGCCTGGAGTTTACTAGGTACAGATACGCAGTATTTT. Looking up the rest from reference TRBV30 and TRBJ2-3 gives the full variable domain: SQTIHQWPATLVQPVGSPLSLECTVEGTSNPNLYWYRQAAGRGLQLLFYSVGIGQISSEVPQNLSASRPQDRQFILSSKKLLLSDSGFYLCAWSLLGTDTQYFGPGTRLTVL.

J is TRBJ2-2 and V is TRBV5-1; no definite D call. Trimming took 6 bases from V and 1 from J, leaving 7 bases between them. Germline values: CDR1 SGHRS, CDR2 YFSETQ. The CDR3 sequence is 13 residues long. The DNA of the CDR3 is TGCGCCAGCACCGCAGGGAACACCGGGGAGCTGTTTTTT. The encoded protein is CASTAGNTGELFF.

The chain has TRBV13 and TRBJ1-3; no firm D call. The CDR3 contains 14 residues. V was trimmed by 2 bases and J by 9 bases, leaving 14 bases between them. Germline loops: CDR1 PRHDT, CDR2 FYEKMQ (reference sequence). The CDR3 sequence: CASSLKGTGSTIYF. The CDR3 DNA is TGTGCCAGCAGCTTAAAAGGAACCGGGAGCACCATATATTTT.

The rearrangement joins TRBV5-5 to TRBJ2-2, with D unresolved. V dropped 4 bases and J dropped 9 bases, with 13 bases sitting between them. Germline V gene lookup returns CDR1 SGHKS and CDR2 YYEKEE (reference sequence). This CDR3 has 13 amino acids. In DNA, the CDR3 is TGTGCCAGCAGCGCGAGCCAGGTCCGGGAGCTGTTTTTT. Amino acid sequence: CASSASQVRELFF.

CDR3 DNA sequence: TGTGCCAGTAACACAGGGCTAGGGAACACTGAAGCTTTCTTT. Translating gives CASNTGLGNTEAFF. The chain joins TRBV19 to TRBJ1-1, with D possibly matching TRBD1 (6 bases). Germline V gene sequence: CDR1 LNHDA, CDR2 SQIVND (reference sequence). The CDR3 runs 14 residues. Trimming took off 7 bases at V and 1 base at J, with 13 bases between the two ends.